Listed here is a single T cell receptor beta chain. This sample is part of a study of blood T cell repertoires in COVID-19. TCRdb's table, derived via immunoSEQ multiplex PCR, lists solely in-frame clones and lacks some. Of about 280,000 clones detected, approximately 89% appear once; the ten largest clones hold roughly 8.5%. The CDR3 extends over 14 amino acids. Germline assignment: CDR1 WSHSY and CDR2 SAAADI. The V and J ends lost 7 bases and 1 base respectively, with 11 bases between them. V gene TRBV10-2 combines with J gene TRBJ1-5, with D perhaps TRBD1 (5 bases). This TCR derives from a man between 40 and 49 years old with active or convalescent COVID-19. The sequencing sample was made of peripheral blood. CDR3 sequence reads: CASKAGISNQPQHF. The CDR3 DNA reads TGCGCCAGCAAGGCAGGGATAAGCAATCAGCCCCAGCATTTT.